These 15 T cell receptor beta chains were sequenced from one sample in a study of T cell responses to AZD1222 COVID-19 vaccine. Repertoires were generated with immunoSEQ multiplex PCR, while TCRdb's copy carries only in-frame clones and drops some. The sample lists about 17,000 clones, around 83% occurring once. The sequenced sample was peripheral blood, obtained 28 days after the second AZD1222 dose. These receptors were obtained from an adult who received the AZD1222 COVID-19 vaccine.

The DNA for the CDR3 is TGTGCCAGCAGTGCCTTATGGGGGGAGACGGTGAACACTGAAGCTTTCTTT. Encoded protein: CASSALWGETVNTEAFF. The chain links TRBV2 to TRBJ1-1; D perhaps matches TRBD1 (5 bases). CDR1 is SNHLY and CDR2 is FYNNEI in the germline V gene. This CDR3 spans 17 amino acids. The ends were cut back, 4 bases at V and 0 bases at J, with 18 bases in the middle.

The V and J genes are TRBV30 and TRBJ2-1, with D unclear. In germline, CDR1 is GTSNPN, CDR2 SVGIG (reference sequence). The ends were cut back, 6 bases at V and 4 bases at J, with 10 bases in the middle. The CDR3 loop spans 12 amino acids. The CDR3 nucleotides are TGTGCCTGCGGACGGATATACAATGAGCAGTTCTTC. This gives the protein CACGRIYNEQFF.

This clone has just one count. The V and J genes are TRBV28 and TRBJ1-1, with TRBD1 as a possible D gene (6 bases). Trimming removed 6 bases at V and 6 bases at J, with 17 bases between. CDR1 MDHEN and CDR2 SYDVKM come from the germline V gene. The CDR3 is 14 amino acids. The DNA of the CDR3 is TGTGCCAGCAGAGGGGGTCATGAGGCTGCTGAAGCTTTCTTT. Amino acids: CASRGGHEAAEAFF.

The CDR3 loop reads CASSQDQGGNQPQHF. The DNA of the CDR3 is TGCGCCAGCAGCCAAGATCAGGGCGGGAATCAGCCCCAGCATTTT. The chain is built from TRBV4-3 and TRBJ1-5; a possible D gene is TRBD1 (5 bases). The CDR3 extends over 15 amino acids. The germline V gene encodes CDR1 LGHNA and CDR2 YSLEER. V was clipped by 0 bases and J by 4 bases, with 10 bases between them.

This chain uses TRBV7-2 with TRBJ1-4, with D tentatively TRBD1 (5 bases). The CDR3 length is 14 residues. The germline V gene encodes CDR1 SGHTA and CDR2 FQGNSA. Deletions cut 1 base from V and 3 bases from J, with 6 bases between. CDR3 region: CASSLGGSNEKLFF. The CDR3 coding sequence is TGTGCCAGCAGCTTAGGGGGCTCTAATGAAAAACTGTTTTTT.

Only a few counts were recorded for this clone. The CDR3: CASSETGSGELFF. Here the CDR3 DNA reads TGTGCCAGCAGCGAGACAGGTTCCGGGGAGCTGTTTTTT. This chain joins TRBV5-4 and TRBJ2-2; possibly TRBD1 for D (6 bases). The CDR3 covers 13 residues. The germline gives CDR1 SGHNT, CDR2 YYREEE (reference sequence). The germline V and J ends were trimmed by 4 bases and 6 bases, with 10 bases remaining between them. Using reference TRBV5-4 and TRBJ2-2 for the parts outside the CDR3, the full variable domain is ETGVTQSPTHLIKTRGQQVTLRCSSQSGHNTVSWYQQALGQGPQFIFQYYREEENGRGNFPPRFSGLQFPNYSSELNVNALELDDSALYLCASSETGSGELFFGEGSRLTVL.

The rearrangement joins TRBV7-9 to TRBJ1-2; D not certain. The CDR3 consists of 14 residues. Trimming stripped 2 bases from V and 1 base from J, with 8 bases between. CDR1 and CDR2 from the germline V gene are SEHNR and FQNEAQ (reference sequence). This CDR3 is CASSLSADNYGYTF. CDR3 nucleotide sequence: TGTGCCAGCAGCTTAAGTGCAGATAACTATGGCTACACCTTC.

This sequence joins TRBV4-3 and TRBJ2-7; D is perhaps TRBD1 or TRBD2 (5 bases each). Trimming cost V 0 bases and J 4 bases, with 13 bases left between them. The CDR3 contains 15 residues. CDR1 and CDR2 from the germline V gene are LGHNA and YSLEER. CDR3 nucleotide sequence: TGCGCCAGCAGCCAAGATGAGGGCAGGGTTTACGAGCAGTACTTC. Translating it yields CASSQDEGRVYEQYF.

The chain couples TRBV7-9 to TRBJ1-4; no clear D. The V end lost 5 bases, the J end lost 6 bases, and 16 bases lay between the germline ends. Germline V gives CDR1 SEHNR, CDR2 FQNEAQ (reference sequence). The CDR3 runs to 15 residues. The CDR3 here is CASSIGAGEDEKLFF. In nucleotides, the CDR3 is TGTGCCAGCAGCATCGGCGCCGGGGAAGATGAAAAACTGTTTTTT.

The V call is TRBV6-5, the J call TRBJ2-7, with D perhaps assigned TRBD1 or TRBD2 (6 bases each). V lost 4 bases and J lost 6, with 7 bases in between. The CDR3 totals 11 residues. Germline V CDR1 and CDR2: MNHEY, SVGAGI. CDR3 bases: TGTGCCAGCAGTTCGGGGGCCGAGCAGTACTTC. It is translated as CASSSGAEQYF.

This chain connects TRBV3-1 (or the pseudogene TRBV3-2) to TRBJ1-2; D call uncertain. The CDR3 has 14 amino acids. V was trimmed by 0 bases and J by 4 bases, leaving 9 bases between them. The germline gives CDR1 LGHDT, CDR2 YNNKEL (reference sequence). CDR3 residues: CASSQEGSGYGYTF. CDR3 in DNA: TGTGCCAGCAGCCAAGAAGGGTCAGGCTATGGCTACACCTTC.

This clone was counted between two and nine times. The rearrangement joins TRBV5-1 to TRBJ1-6; unclear D gene. The CDR3 runs 15 residues. Germline V gene lookup returns CDR1 SGHRS and CDR2 YFSETQ. The V gene lost 0 bases and the J gene lost 7 bases, with 11 bases spanning the gap. CDR3 sequence reads: CASSLELGSNSPLHF. DNA for the CDR3: TGCGCCAGCAGCTTGGAGTTGGGATCGAATTCACCCCTCCACTTT.

This chain joins TRBV9 and TRBJ2-3; 8 bases are shared with TRBD1. The CDR3 runs 15 residues. Germline V gene data show CDR1 as SGDLS and CDR2 as YYNGEE. The V segment lost 0 bases and the J segment 2 bases; nucleotides outside the gene matches: 2. DNA for the CDR3: TGTGCCAGCAGCGTAGGACAGGGGTACACAGATACGCAGTATTTT. Protein product: CASSVGQGYTDTQYF.

The chain carries TRBV7-8 and TRBJ1-6; D is possibly TRBD1 (5 bases). V lost 3 bases and J 7 bases, leaving 10 bases between the germline ends. Looked up from germline, CDR1 is SGHVS and CDR2 is FQNEAQ. This CDR3 comprises 14 residues. In DNA, the CDR3 is TGTGCCAGCAGCTTTGCCAGACAGAATTCACCCCTCCACTTT. Its protein is CASSFARQNSPLHF.

CDR3 in amino acids: CASSLGQGAGGYTF. In DNA form, the CDR3 reads TGCGCCAGCAGCTTGGGACAGGGGGCAGGCGGCTACACCTTC. V is TRBV5-1 and J is TRBJ1-2, with 10 bases aligning to TRBD1. The trim removed 0 bases at V and 8 bases at J, leaving 4 bases unmatched. Looked up from germline, CDR1 is SGHRS and CDR2 is YFSETQ. This CDR3 region has 14 residues. The variable domain in full, completed from reference TRBV5-1 and TRBJ1-2, reads KAGVTQTPRYLIKTRGQQVTLSCSPISGHRSVSWYQQTPGQGLQFLFEYFSETQRNKGNFPGRFSGRQFSNSRSEMNVSTLELGDSALYLCASSLGQGAGGYTFGSGTRLTVV.